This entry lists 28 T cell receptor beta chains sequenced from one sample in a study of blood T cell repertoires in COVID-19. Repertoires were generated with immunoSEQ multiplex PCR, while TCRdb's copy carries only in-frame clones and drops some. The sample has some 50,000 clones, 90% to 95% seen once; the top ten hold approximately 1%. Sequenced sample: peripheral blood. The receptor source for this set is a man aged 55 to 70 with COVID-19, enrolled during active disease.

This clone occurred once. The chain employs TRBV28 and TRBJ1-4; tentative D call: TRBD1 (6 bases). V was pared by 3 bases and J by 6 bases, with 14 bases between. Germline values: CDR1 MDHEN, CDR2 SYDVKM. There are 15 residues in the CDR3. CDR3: CASSFPGQGYEKLFF. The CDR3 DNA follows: TGTGCCAGCAGTTTCCCTGGGCAGGGGTATGAAAAACTGTTTTTT.

The CDR3 coding sequence is TGTGCCAGCGGCAGGGGAGGGGAAAAACTGTTTTTT. This translates into CASGRGGEKLFF. The V and J genes are TRBV6-6 and TRBJ1-4, with D possibly matching TRBD1 (6 bases). This CDR3 contains 12 residues. Germline V gene data show CDR1 as MNHNY and CDR2 as SVGAGI (reference sequence). The V and J ends lost 8 bases and 8 bases respectively, with 12 bases between them.

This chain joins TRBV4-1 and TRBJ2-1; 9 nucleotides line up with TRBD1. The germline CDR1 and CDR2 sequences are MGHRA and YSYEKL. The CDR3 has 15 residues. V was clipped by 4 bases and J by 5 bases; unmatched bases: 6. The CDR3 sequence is CASSPTGGDHNEQFF. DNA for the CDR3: TGCGCCAGCAGCCCGACAGGGGGTGACCACAATGAGCAGTTCTTC.

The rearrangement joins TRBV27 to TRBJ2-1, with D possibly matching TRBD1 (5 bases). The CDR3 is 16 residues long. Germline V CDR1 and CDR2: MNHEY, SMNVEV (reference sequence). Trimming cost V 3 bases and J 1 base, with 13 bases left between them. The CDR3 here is CASSLAGRVSYNEQFF. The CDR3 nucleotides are TGTGCCAGCAGTTTGGCAGGGCGAGTGTCCTACAATGAGCAGTTCTTC.

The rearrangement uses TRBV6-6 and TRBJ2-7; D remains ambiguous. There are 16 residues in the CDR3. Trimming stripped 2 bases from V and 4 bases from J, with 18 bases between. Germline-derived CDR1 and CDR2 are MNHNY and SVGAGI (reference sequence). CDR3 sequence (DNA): TGTGCCAGCAGTTACCCAGGTGCCCCGATGTTTTACGAGCAGTACTTC. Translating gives CASSYPGAPMFYEQYF.

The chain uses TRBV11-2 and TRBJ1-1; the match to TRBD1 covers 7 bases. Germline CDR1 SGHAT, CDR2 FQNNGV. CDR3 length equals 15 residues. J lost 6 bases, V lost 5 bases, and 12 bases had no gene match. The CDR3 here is CASSPNPDRAAEAFF. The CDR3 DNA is TGTGCCAGCAGCCCTAACCCCGACAGGGCGGCTGAAGCTTTCTTT.

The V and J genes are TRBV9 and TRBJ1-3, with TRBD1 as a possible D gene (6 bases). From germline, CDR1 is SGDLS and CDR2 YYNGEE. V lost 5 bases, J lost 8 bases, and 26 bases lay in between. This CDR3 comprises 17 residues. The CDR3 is CASSTPGTGNLIDTIYF. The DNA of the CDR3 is TGTGCCAGCAGTACACCCGGAACAGGGAATTTGATCGACACCATATATTTT.

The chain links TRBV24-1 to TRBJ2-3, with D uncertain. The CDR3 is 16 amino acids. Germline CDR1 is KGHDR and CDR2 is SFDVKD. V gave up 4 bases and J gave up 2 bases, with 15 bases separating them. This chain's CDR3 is CATSDPGSKHTDTQYF. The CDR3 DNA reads TGTGCCACCAGTGACCCAGGATCCAAGCACACAGATACGCAGTATTTT.

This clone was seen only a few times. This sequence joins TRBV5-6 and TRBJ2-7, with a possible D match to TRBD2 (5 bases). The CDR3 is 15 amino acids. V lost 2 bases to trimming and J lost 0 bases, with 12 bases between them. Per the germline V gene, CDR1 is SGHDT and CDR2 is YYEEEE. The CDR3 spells CASSFKRGSSYEQYF. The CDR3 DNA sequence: TGTGCCAGCAGCTTCAAGCGAGGGAGCTCCTACGAGCAGTACTTC.

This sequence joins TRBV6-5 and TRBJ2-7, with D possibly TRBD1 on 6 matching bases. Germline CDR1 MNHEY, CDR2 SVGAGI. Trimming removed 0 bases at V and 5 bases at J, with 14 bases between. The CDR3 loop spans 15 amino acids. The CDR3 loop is CASSYSYGQTNEQYF. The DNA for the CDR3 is TGTGCCAGCAGTTACTCATACGGACAGACGAACGAGCAGTACTTC.

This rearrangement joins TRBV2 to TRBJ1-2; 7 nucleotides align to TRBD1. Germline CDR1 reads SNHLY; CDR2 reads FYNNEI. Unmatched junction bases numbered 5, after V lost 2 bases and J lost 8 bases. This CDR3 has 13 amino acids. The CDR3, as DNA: TGTGCCAGCAGTGAAAACAGGGGTAGAGGCTACACCTTC. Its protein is CASSENRGRGYTF.

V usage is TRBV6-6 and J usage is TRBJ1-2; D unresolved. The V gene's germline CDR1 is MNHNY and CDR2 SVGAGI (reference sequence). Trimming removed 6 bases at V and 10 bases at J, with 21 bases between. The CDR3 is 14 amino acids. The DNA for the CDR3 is TGTGCCAGCAGCCACGAAGGCCTGATTAGCGCCTACACCTTC. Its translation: CASSHEGLISAYTF.

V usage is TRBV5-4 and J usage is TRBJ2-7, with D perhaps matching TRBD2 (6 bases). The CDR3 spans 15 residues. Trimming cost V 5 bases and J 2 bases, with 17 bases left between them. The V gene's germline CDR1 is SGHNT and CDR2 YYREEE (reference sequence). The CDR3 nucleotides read TGTGCCAGCAGGGCGGCCGGGGGTCCCACCTACGAGCAGTACTTC. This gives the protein CASRAAGGPTYEQYF.

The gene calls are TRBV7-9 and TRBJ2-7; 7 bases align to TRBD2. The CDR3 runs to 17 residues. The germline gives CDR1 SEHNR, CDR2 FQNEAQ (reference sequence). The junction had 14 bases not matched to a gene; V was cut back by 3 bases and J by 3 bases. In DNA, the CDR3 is TGTGCCAGCAGCTTTCTCCCCGAGACCCTAGCGGACTACGAGCAGTACTTC. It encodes CASSFLPETLADYEQYF. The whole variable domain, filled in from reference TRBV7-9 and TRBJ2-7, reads DTGVSQNPRHKITKRGQNVTFRCDPISEHNRLYWYRQTLGQGPEFLTYFQNEAQLEKSRLLSDRFSAERPKGSFSTLEIQRTEQGDSAMYLCASSFLPETLADYEQYFGPGTRLTVT.

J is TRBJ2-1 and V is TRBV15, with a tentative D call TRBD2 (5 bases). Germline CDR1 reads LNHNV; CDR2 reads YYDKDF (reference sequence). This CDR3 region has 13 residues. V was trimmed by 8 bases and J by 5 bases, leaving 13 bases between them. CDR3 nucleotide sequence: TGTGCCACCTCAAGCCGGGGAGACAATGAGCAGTTCTTC. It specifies CATSSRGDNEQFF.

This chain's CDR3 is CASSLGSLNSPLHF. The CDR3 DNA sequence: TGTGCCAGCAGTTTAGGGAGCCTTAATTCACCCCTCCACTTT. This chain connects TRBV27 to TRBJ1-6; the D is unclear. Germline assignment: CDR1 MNHEY and CDR2 SMNVEV (reference sequence). V was cut by 2 bases and J by 6 bases, with 8 bases left in between. There are 14 residues in the CDR3.

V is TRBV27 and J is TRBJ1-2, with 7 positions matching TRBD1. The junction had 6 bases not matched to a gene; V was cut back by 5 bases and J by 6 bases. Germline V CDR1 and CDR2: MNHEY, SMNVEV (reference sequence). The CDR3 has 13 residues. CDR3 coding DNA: TGTGCCAGCAGTCCGGGACAGATTAATGGCTACACCTTC. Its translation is CASSPGQINGYTF.

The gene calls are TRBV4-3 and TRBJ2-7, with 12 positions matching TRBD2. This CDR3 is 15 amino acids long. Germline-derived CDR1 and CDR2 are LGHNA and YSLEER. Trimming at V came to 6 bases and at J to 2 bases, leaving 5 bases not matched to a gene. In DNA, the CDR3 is TGCGCCAGCAGTATACTAGCGGGAGGCACCTACGAGCAGTACTTC. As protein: CASSILAGGTYEQYF.

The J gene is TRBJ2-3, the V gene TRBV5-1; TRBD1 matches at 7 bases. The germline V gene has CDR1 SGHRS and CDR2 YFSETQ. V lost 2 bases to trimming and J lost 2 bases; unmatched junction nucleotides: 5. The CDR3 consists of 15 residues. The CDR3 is CASSLWGQTTDTQYF. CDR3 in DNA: TGCGCCAGCAGCTTATGGGGACAGACCACAGATACGCAGTATTTT.

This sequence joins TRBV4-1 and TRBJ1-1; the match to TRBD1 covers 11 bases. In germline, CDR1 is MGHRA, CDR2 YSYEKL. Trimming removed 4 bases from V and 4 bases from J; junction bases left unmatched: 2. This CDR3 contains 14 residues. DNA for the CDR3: TGCGCCAGCAGCCCAGGACAGGGGGCCACTGAAGCTTTCTTT. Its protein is CASSPGQGATEAFF.

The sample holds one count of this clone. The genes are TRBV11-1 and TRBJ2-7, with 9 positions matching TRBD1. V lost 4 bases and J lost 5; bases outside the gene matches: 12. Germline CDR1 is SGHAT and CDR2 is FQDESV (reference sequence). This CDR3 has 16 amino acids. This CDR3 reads CASSSDSGTGWNEQYF. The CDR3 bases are TGTGCCAGCAGCTCCGATTCCGGGACAGGGTGGAACGAGCAGTACTTC.

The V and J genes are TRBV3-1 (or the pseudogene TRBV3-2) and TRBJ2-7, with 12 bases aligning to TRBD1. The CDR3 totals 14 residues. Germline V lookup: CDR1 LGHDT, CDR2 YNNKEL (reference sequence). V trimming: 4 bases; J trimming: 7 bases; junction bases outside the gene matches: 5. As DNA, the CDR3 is TGTGCCAGCAGCCTGGGACAGGGGGCGCGGGAGCAGTACTTC. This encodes CASSLGQGAREQYF.

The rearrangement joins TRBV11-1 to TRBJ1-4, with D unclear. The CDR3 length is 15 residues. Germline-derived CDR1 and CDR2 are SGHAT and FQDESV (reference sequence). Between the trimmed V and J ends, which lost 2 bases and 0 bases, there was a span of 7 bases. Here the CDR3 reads CASSLSHATNEKLFF. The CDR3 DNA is TGTGCCAGCAGCTTAAGCCACGCAACTAATGAAAAACTGTTTTTT.

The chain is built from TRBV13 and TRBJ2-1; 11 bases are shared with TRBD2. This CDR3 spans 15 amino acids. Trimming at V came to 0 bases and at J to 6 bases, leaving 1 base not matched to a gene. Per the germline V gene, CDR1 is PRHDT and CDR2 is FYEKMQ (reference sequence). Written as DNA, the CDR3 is TGTGCCAGCAGCTTAGGGACTAGCGGGGCCAATGAGCAGTTCTTC. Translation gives CASSLGTSGANEQFF.

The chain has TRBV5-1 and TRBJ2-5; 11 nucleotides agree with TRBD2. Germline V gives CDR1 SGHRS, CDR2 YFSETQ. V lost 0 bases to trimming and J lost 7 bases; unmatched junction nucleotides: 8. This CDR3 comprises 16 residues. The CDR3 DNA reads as TGCGCCAGCAGCTTGGGTCCTAGCGGGGGGCAAAGGACCCAGTACTTC. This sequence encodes CASSLGPSGGQRTQYF. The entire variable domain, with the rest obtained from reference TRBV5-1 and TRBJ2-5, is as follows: KAGVTQTPRYLIKTRGQQVTLSCSPISGHRSVSWYQQTPGQGLQFLFEYFSETQRNKGNFPGRFSGRQFSNSRSEMNVSTLELGDSALYLCASSLGPSGGQRTQYFGPGTRLLVL.

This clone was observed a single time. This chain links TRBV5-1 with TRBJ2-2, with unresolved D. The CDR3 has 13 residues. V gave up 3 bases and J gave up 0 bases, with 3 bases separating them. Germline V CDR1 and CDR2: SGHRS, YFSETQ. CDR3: CASSSANTGELFF. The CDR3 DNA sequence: TGCGCCAGCAGCTCGGCGAACACCGGGGAGCTGTTTTTT.

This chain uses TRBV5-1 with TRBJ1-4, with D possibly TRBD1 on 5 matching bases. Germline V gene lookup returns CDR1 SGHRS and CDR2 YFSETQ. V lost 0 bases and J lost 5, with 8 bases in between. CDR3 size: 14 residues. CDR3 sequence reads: CASSLGQPNEKLFF. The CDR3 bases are TGCGCCAGCAGCTTGGGACAGCCCAATGAAAAACTGTTTTTT.

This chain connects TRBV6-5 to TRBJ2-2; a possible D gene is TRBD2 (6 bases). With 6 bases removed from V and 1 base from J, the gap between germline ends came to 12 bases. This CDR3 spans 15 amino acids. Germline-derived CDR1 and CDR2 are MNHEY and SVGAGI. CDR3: CASREGPGNTGELFF. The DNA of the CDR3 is TGTGCCAGCAGGGAGGGCCCGGGGAACACCGGGGAGCTGTTTTTT.